These T cell receptor beta chains were read from a single sample in a study of T-cell reconstitution after alpha-beta-depleted transplantation in children. TCRdb re-analysed the PCR reads in MiXCR, keeping a single row per CDR3 protein. The sample has 450,000 to 600,000 distinct CDR3 sequences; over 25% are singletons. The input for sequencing was PBMCs from the stem cell graft donor, taken from the stem cell graft. The receptor set was obtained from a human donor who donated a stem cell graft to a child with aplastic anemia. The CDR3 runs from the conserved cysteine through the conserved F or W. A D gene is named only where the DNA matches it firmly. Expanded clones get a size class; other rows say once, few or many, or leave the size out.

d_call: NA
clone_size: NA
j_call: TRBJ1-1
v_call: TRBV29-1
cdr3_nt: TGCAGCGTTGAAGGTCAGTCCGAAGCTTTCTTT
cdr3_aa: CSVEGQSEAFF

d_call: NA
clone_size: NA
j_call: TRBJ2-1
v_call: TRBV7-2
cdr3_nt: TGTGCCAGCAGCCACCCGGGGGAAGAAAAGCAGTTCTTC
cdr3_aa: CASSHPGEEKQFF

d_call: NA
clone_size: few
j_call: TRBJ2-1
v_call: TRBV7-9
cdr3_nt: TGTGCCAGCAGCTTTCCCCGCAATGAGCAGTTCTTC
cdr3_aa: CASSFPRNEQFF

d_call: TRBD2
clone_size: NA
j_call: TRBJ2-3
v_call: TRBV4-1
cdr3_nt: TGCGCCAGCAGCCAAGAGTCGACGGGAGGTACAGATACGCAGTATTTT
cdr3_aa: CASSQESTGGTDTQYF

d_call: TRBD1
clone_size: NA
j_call: TRBJ1-4
v_call: TRBV20-1
cdr3_nt: TGCAGTGCTAGCAGGACAGGGGGCTCGGTGAATGAAAAACTGTTTTTT
cdr3_aa: CSASRTGGSVNEKLFF

d_call: NA
clone_size: NA
j_call: TRBJ2-4
v_call: TRBV6-1
cdr3_nt: TGTGCCAGCAGTGAAGCCCAGGACCCAAACATTCAGTACTTC
cdr3_aa: CASSEAQDPNIQYF

d_call: TRBD2
clone_size: NA
j_call: TRBJ2-3
v_call: TRBV4-2
cdr3_nt: TGTGCCAGCAGCCACACCGGGACTAGCGGGGGCACAGATACGCAGTATTTT
cdr3_aa: CASSHTGTSGGTDTQYF

d_call: TRBD1
clone_size: many
j_call: TRBJ1-3
v_call: TRBV29-1
cdr3_nt: TGCAGCGTTGTCCAGGGGGCAAGTGCCATATATTTT
cdr3_aa: CSVVQGASAIYF

d_call: NA
clone_size: NA
j_call: TRBJ2-5
v_call: TRBV7-2
cdr3_nt: TGTGCCAGCAGAAAAACAGCCCGGGAGACCCAGTACTTC
cdr3_aa: CASRKTARETQYF

d_call: TRBD2
clone_size: NA
j_call: TRBJ2-1
v_call: TRBV20-1
cdr3_nt: TGCAGTGCCTCAGGACTAGCGGCCTCCAATGAGCAGTTCTTC
cdr3_aa: CSASGLAASNEQFF

d_call: TRBD2
clone_size: NA
j_call: TRBJ2-5
v_call: TRBV9
cdr3_nt: TGTGCCAGCAGCGAGACCCCTGGCGGGAGAGGGGAGACCCAGTACTTC
cdr3_aa: CASSETPGGRGETQYF

d_call: TRBD2
clone_size: many
j_call: TRBJ2-3
v_call: TRBV2
cdr3_nt: TGTGCCAGCAGTGAAGGCGGGAGAGGGACAGATACGCAGTATTTT
cdr3_aa: CASSEGGRGTDTQYF

d_call: TRBD1
clone_size: NA
j_call: TRBJ2-1
v_call: TRBV18
cdr3_nt: TGTGCCAGCTCACCGAACAGGGGGCAAGACAATGAGCAGTTCTTC
cdr3_aa: CASSPNRGQDNEQFF

d_call: TRBD2
clone_size: NA
j_call: TRBJ2-5
v_call: TRBV20-1
cdr3_nt: TGCAGTGCTAGAGATCTAGAACTAGCGGGAGGTAGTGGGACCCAGTACTTC
cdr3_aa: CSARDLELAGGSGTQYF

d_call: NA
clone_size: many
j_call: TRBJ2-1
v_call: TRBV5-1
cdr3_nt: TGCGCCAGCAGCTTGGGGGACAATGAGCAGTTCTTC
cdr3_aa: CASSLGDNEQFF

d_call: TRBD2
clone_size: few
j_call: TRBJ2-2
v_call: TRBV5-6
cdr3_nt: TGTGCCAGCAGCTTGGCCTTCGGGACTAGCGGGATCGGGGAGCTGTTTTTT
cdr3_aa: CASSLAFGTSGIGELFF

d_call: NA
clone_size: few
j_call: TRBJ2-6
v_call: TRBV24-1
cdr3_nt: TGTGCCACCGGGCAGGCTAATGGGGCCAACGTCCTGACTTTC
cdr3_aa: CATGQANGANVLTF

d_call: NA
clone_size: few
j_call: TRBJ1-3
v_call: TRBV15
cdr3_nt: TGTGCCACCAGCGGACCGGGACGCAGCTCTGGAAACACCATATATTTT
cdr3_aa: CATSGPGRSSGNTIYF

d_call: TRBD1
clone_size: NA
j_call: TRBJ2-1
v_call: TRBV7-2
cdr3_nt: TGTGCCAGCAGCCCATCGACAGGGAGTAAACAGTTCTTC
cdr3_aa: CASSPSTGSKQFF

d_call: NA
clone_size: NA
j_call: TRBJ1-5
v_call: TRBV28
cdr3_nt: TGTGCCAGCAGACCGCCGCGGGACTATAGCAATCAGCCCCAGCATTTT
cdr3_aa: CASRPPRDYSNQPQHF

d_call: NA
clone_size: NA
j_call: TRBJ2-5
v_call: TRBV9
cdr3_nt: TGTGCCAGCAGCGTCCGGGGGAGGCCTGGCCTCCAAGAGACCCAGTACTTC
cdr3_aa: CASSVRGRPGLQETQYF

d_call: TRBD2
clone_size: few
j_call: TRBJ2-3
v_call: TRBV5-1
cdr3_nt: TGCGCCAGCCGGTCCGCTAGCGGGAGCGGAGATACGCAGTATTTT
cdr3_aa: CASRSASGSGDTQYF

d_call: NA
clone_size: NA
j_call: TRBJ1-1
v_call: TRBV18
cdr3_nt: TGTGCCAGCTCACCAGGACTGAGCACTGAAGCTTTCTTT
cdr3_aa: CASSPGLSTEAFF

d_call: TRBD1
clone_size: NA
j_call: TRBJ1-3
v_call: TRBV29-1
cdr3_nt: TGCAGCGTTGGAGGGGGCGGAAACACCATATATTTT
cdr3_aa: CSVGGGGNTIYF

d_call: TRBD1
clone_size: many
j_call: TRBJ2-1
v_call: TRBV12-3/TRBV12-4
cdr3_nt: TGTGCCAGCAGTCACCGGGACAGTCCCTACAATGAGCAGTTCTTC
cdr3_aa: CASSHRDSPYNEQFF

d_call: NA
clone_size: NA
j_call: TRBJ2-6
v_call: TRBV28
cdr3_nt: TGTGCCAGCAGCCCACATAGCCCGGGAGCTGCGGGGGCCAACGTCCTGACTTTC
cdr3_aa: CASSPHSPGAAGANVLTF

d_call: TRBD1
clone_size: few
j_call: TRBJ2-7
v_call: TRBV11-1
cdr3_nt: TGTGCCAGCAGCCGTCTGCAGGGGGAAGGTCCACCAACCTACGAGCAGTACTTC
cdr3_aa: CASSRLQGEGPPTYEQYF

d_call: TRBD1
clone_size: NA
j_call: TRBJ1-2
v_call: TRBV7-3
cdr3_nt: TGTGCCAGCAGCCCCCGACAGGGTTATATCTATGGCTACACCTTC
cdr3_aa: CASSPRQGYIYGYTF

d_call: NA
clone_size: NA
j_call: TRBJ1-1
v_call: TRBV12-3/TRBV12-4
cdr3_nt: TGTGCCAGCAGTTTCGACAGAGACACTGAAGCTTTCTTT
cdr3_aa: CASSFDRDTEAFF

d_call: TRBD1
clone_size: NA
j_call: TRBJ1-2
v_call: TRBV5-1
cdr3_nt: TGCGCCAGCAGCTTGGAATGGGGGACAGGGGACGGCGGCTACACCTTC
cdr3_aa: CASSLEWGTGDGGYTF

d_call: NA
clone_size: NA
j_call: TRBJ2-5
v_call: TRBV10-3
cdr3_nt: TGTGCCATCAGTGGTCTTGAAGGGGAGACCCAGTACTTC
cdr3_aa: CAISGLEGETQYF

d_call: NA
clone_size: few
j_call: TRBJ2-2
v_call: TRBV6-5
cdr3_nt: TGTGCCAGCAGTTACAGGGAGCTTAGCACCGGGGAGCTGTTTTTT
cdr3_aa: CASSYRELSTGELFF

d_call: TRBD2
clone_size: NA
j_call: TRBJ2-1
v_call: TRBV4-3
cdr3_nt: TGCGCCAGCAGCCGGGGACCGGGACTAGCGGGAGGTGAGCAGTTCTTC
cdr3_aa: CASSRGPGLAGGEQFF

d_call: NA
clone_size: NA
j_call: TRBJ1-2
v_call: TRBV4-3
cdr3_nt: TGCGCCAGCAGCCAAGATTTTGGAGGGGGTGGAGGCTACACCTTC
cdr3_aa: CASSQDFGGGGGYTF

d_call: TRBD2
clone_size: NA
j_call: TRBJ2-1
v_call: TRBV7-2
cdr3_nt: TGTGCCAGCAGCTCTAGACTAGCGGGTTCCCCCCCGTTCTTC
cdr3_aa: CASSSRLAGSPPFF

d_call: NA
clone_size: NA
j_call: TRBJ1-6
v_call: TRBV28
cdr3_nt: TGTGCCAGCTTTATCTCAGAGGGTTCACCCCTCCACTTT
cdr3_aa: CASFISEGSPLHF

d_call: NA
clone_size: few
j_call: TRBJ2-1
v_call: TRBV11-2
cdr3_nt: TGTGCCAGCACCCGTAAGGCTAGCGCCATTGATACCCATGAGCAGTTCTTC
cdr3_aa: CASTRKASAIDTHEQFF

d_call: TRBD1
clone_size: NA
j_call: TRBJ1-5
v_call: TRBV5-1
cdr3_nt: TGCGCCAGCAGCGTAGGACAGGGGGCACAGCCCCAGCATTTT
cdr3_aa: CASSVGQGAQPQHF

d_call: TRBD2
clone_size: many
j_call: TRBJ2-1
v_call: TRBV11-2
cdr3_nt: TGTGCCAGCAGCTTAGACCTGACTAGCGGGGGAACCTACAATGAGCAGTTCTTC
cdr3_aa: CASSLDLTSGGTYNEQFF

d_call: NA
clone_size: NA
j_call: TRBJ2-2
v_call: TRBV12-3/TRBV12-4
cdr3_nt: TGTGCCAGCAGTCCCCCTATTAAGGGAATAGGCGGGGAGCTGTTTTTT
cdr3_aa: CASSPPIKGIGGELFF

d_call: NA
clone_size: NA
j_call: TRBJ2-5
v_call: TRBV13
cdr3_nt: TGTGCCAGCAGCTCAGCTCGCCCAGAGACCCAGTACTTC
cdr3_aa: CASSSARPETQYF

d_call: TRBD2
clone_size: few
j_call: TRBJ2-2
v_call: TRBV29-1
cdr3_nt: TGCAGCGTGACTAGCGGGATAGGTACCGGGGAGCTGTTTTTT
cdr3_aa: CSVTSGIGTGELFF

d_call: TRBD1
clone_size: few
j_call: TRBJ2-5
v_call: TRBV20-1
cdr3_nt: TGCAGTGCTATCAAGACAGGGAACAGGCAAGAGACCCAGTACTTC
cdr3_aa: CSAIKTGNRQETQYF

d_call: TRBD2
clone_size: NA
j_call: TRBJ2-1
v_call: TRBV9
cdr3_nt: TGTGCCAGCAGCGTAGGTCCAGCGGGGGAGGCGGAGGAGCAGTTCTTC
cdr3_aa: CASSVGPAGEAEEQFF

d_call: NA
clone_size: few
j_call: TRBJ1-5
v_call: TRBV27
cdr3_nt: TGTGCCAGCAGCTTTACAGGATTCAATCAGCCCCAGCATTTT
cdr3_aa: CASSFTGFNQPQHF

d_call: NA
clone_size: NA
j_call: TRBJ2-3
v_call: TRBV9
cdr3_nt: TGTGCCAGCAGCGTAGGGACCCTGCATTTTGAAGGCACAGATACGCAGTATTTT
cdr3_aa: CASSVGTLHFEGTDTQYF

d_call: TRBD1
clone_size: NA
j_call: TRBJ1-2
v_call: TRBV5-6
cdr3_nt: TGTGCCAGCAGCAGGGGACAGGGAAGAGGTGGCTACACCTTC
cdr3_aa: CASSRGQGRGGYTF

d_call: NA
clone_size: NA
j_call: TRBJ2-2
v_call: TRBV13
cdr3_nt: TGTGCCAGCAGCACACATACAGGTGCGAACACCGGGGAGCTGTTTTTT
cdr3_aa: CASSTHTGANTGELFF

d_call: TRBD1
clone_size: NA
j_call: TRBJ1-6
v_call: TRBV6-5
cdr3_nt: TGTGCCAGCAGTTTAGAACAGGGGGCAAAATCACCCCTCCACTTT
cdr3_aa: CASSLEQGAKSPLHF

d_call: NA
clone_size: NA
j_call: TRBJ2-5
v_call: TRBV7-2
cdr3_nt: TGTGCCAGCAGCTTTGCGGGGCTCCTCCAAGAGACCCAGTACTTC
cdr3_aa: CASSFAGLLQETQYF

d_call: NA
clone_size: NA
j_call: TRBJ2-7
v_call: TRBV5-4
cdr3_nt: TGTGCCAGCAGCCCCCAATGGGGGGCCTTAAACTTCGACGAGCAGTACTTC
cdr3_aa: CASSPQWGALNFDEQYF

d_call: NA
clone_size: few
j_call: TRBJ2-3
v_call: TRBV18
cdr3_nt: TGTGCCAGCTCATCGCAACAGGGTACAGATACGCAGTATTTT
cdr3_aa: CASSSQQGTDTQYF